A selection of T cell receptor beta chains follows, all from one sample in a study of identical twins. MiXCR was run by TCRdb on the 5' RACE reads, yielding one entry per CDR3 protein. This table has about 430,000 distinct CDR3 sequences, less than 20% appearing once. Sequencing input: naive T cells sorted from blood. These receptors came from a man aged 50 to 59 in good health. CDR3s include the opening cysteine and the closing phenylalanine or tryptophan. Fields, in order: CDR3 DNA, CDR3 protein, V gene, J gene, CDR3 length, clone size, D gene. D genes are given only for firm matches. Some rows mark clone size as missing; the rest say once, few, many or name a class of expanded clone.

DNA: TGTGCCATCTCCGGGACATACAATGAAAAACTGTTTTTT; CDR3: CAISGTYNEKLFF; V: TRBV10-3; J: TRBJ1-4; length: 13; size: few; D: -
DNA: TGCAGCGTTCCGACTGGACAGGCCACCGAGACCCAGTACTTC; CDR3: CSVPTGQATETQYF; V: TRBV29-1; J: TRBJ2-5; length: 14; size: -; D: TRBD1
DNA: TGCAGTGCTCCCAATCTGCGGCTAGCGGGAGGGGACATTCAGTACTTC; CDR3: CSAPNLRLAGGDIQYF; V: TRBV20-1; J: TRBJ2-4; length: 16; size: few; D: TRBD2
DNA: TGCGCCAGCAGCCAGGGGCCGGGCAGAACTAACTATGGCTACACCTTC; CDR3: CASSQGPGRTNYGYTF; V: TRBV4-3; J: TRBJ1-2; length: 16; size: few; D: -
DNA: TGCGCCAGCAGCCAAGATCCGCAGGGGCTAAACACCGGGGAGCTGTTTTTT; CDR3: CASSQDPQGLNTGELFF; V: TRBV4-3; J: TRBJ2-2; length: 17; size: many; D: -
DNA: TGTGCCAGCAGCCAAGACGGGTCACCCCTGAATCAGCCCCAGCATTTT; CDR3: CASSQDGSPLNQPQHF; V: TRBV4-2; J: TRBJ1-5; length: 16; size: few; D: -
DNA: TGTGCCACCAGTGATCCCGGGACAGGGGGAGATACGCAGTATTTT; CDR3: CATSDPGTGGDTQYF; V: TRBV24-1; J: TRBJ2-3; length: 15; size: many; D: TRBD1
DNA: TGTGCCAGCAGTTTGAGGGGGCGGGTAGATACGCAGTATTTT; CDR3: CASSLRGRVDTQYF; V: TRBV28; J: TRBJ2-3; length: 14; size: few; D: TRBD1
DNA: TGTGCCAGCAGCTTAGCCCGGGGAGGCTACGAGCAGTACTTC; CDR3: CASSLARGGYEQYF; V: TRBV7-2; J: TRBJ2-7; length: 14; size: -; D: -
DNA: TGTGCCAGCAGTTCGGACAGGACAGGTCAGCCCCAGCATTTT; CDR3: CASSSDRTGQPQHF; V: TRBV2; J: TRBJ1-5; length: 14; size: once; D: TRBD1
DNA: TGTGCCAGCAGTCACCATCAGTACGAGCAGTACTTC; CDR3: CASSHHQYEQYF; V: TRBV28; J: TRBJ2-7; length: 12; size: few; D: -
DNA: TGCGCCAGCACCCCGGACAGGCCTGATCAGCCCCAGCATTTT; CDR3: CASTPDRPDQPQHF; V: TRBV5-1; J: TRBJ1-5; length: 14; size: few; D: TRBD1
DNA: TGTGCCACCAGCAGCTCCACCCTTCTGCCGGGACAGGGGGCTACCGGGGAGCTGTTTTTT; CDR3: CATSSSTLLPGQGATGELFF; V: TRBV15; J: TRBJ2-2; length: 20; size: once; D: TRBD1
DNA: TGCAGTGCCAGACAGGGGGCCTCTCTATTGAACACTGAAGCTTTCTTT; CDR3: CSARQGASLLNTEAFF; V: TRBV20-1; J: TRBJ1-1; length: 16; size: few; D: TRBD1
DNA: TGCGCCAGTAGAAAGGGACTAGCGGGAGTCAAGTCCTACAATGAGCAGTTCTTC; CDR3: CASRKGLAGVKSYNEQFF; V: TRBV5-1; J: TRBJ2-1; length: 18; size: -; D: TRBD2
DNA: TGTGCCATCAGTCCACAGGGGGCAGAGGAAAAACTGTTTTTT; CDR3: CAISPQGAEEKLFF; V: TRBV10-3; J: TRBJ1-4; length: 14; size: -; D: TRBD1
DNA: TGCAGTGCTTGGGACATCGCCACCGGGGAGCTGTTTTTT; CDR3: CSAWDIATGELFF; V: TRBV20-1; J: TRBJ2-2; length: 13; size: many; D: -
DNA: TGTGCCAGCAGTGCTACAGGGACAGACAATGAGCAGTTCTTC; CDR3: CASSATGTDNEQFF; V: TRBV2; J: TRBJ2-1; length: 14; size: -; D: TRBD1
DNA: TGTGCCAGCAGTGGTGAGGGTCGCGGGACATACGAGCAGTACTTC; CDR3: CASSGEGRGTYEQYF; V: TRBV25-1; J: TRBJ2-7; length: 15; size: few; D: -
DNA: TGCGCCAGCAGCCAAGATCGATTAGGACCCGGCTACACCTTC; CDR3: CASSQDRLGPGYTF; V: TRBV4-3; J: TRBJ1-2; length: 14; size: many; D: -
DNA: TGCGCCAGCAGCCCCGTAGGGACAGGGGCCGAGCAGTACTTC; CDR3: CASSPVGTGAEQYF; V: TRBV4-3; J: TRBJ2-7; length: 14; size: few; D: TRBD1
DNA: TGCGCCAGCAGCCAAGAACCCAGGAACACTGAAGCTTTCTTT; CDR3: CASSQEPRNTEAFF; V: TRBV4-3; J: TRBJ1-1; length: 14; size: -; D: -
DNA: TGTGCCAGCAGTCAACAGGGGATTCGGGAAAAACTGTTTTTT; CDR3: CASSQQGIREKLFF; V: TRBV28; J: TRBJ1-4; length: 14; size: -; D: TRBD1
DNA: TGCGCCAGCAGCCAAGGACTTTATGGGCAGGGTGGGGAGCAGTACTTC; CDR3: CASSQGLYGQGGEQYF; V: TRBV4-3; J: TRBJ2-7; length: 16; size: -; D: -
DNA: TGTGCCAGCAGCTTGGCCGGCGGCTATAGCAATCAGCCCCAGCATTTT; CDR3: CASSLAGGYSNQPQHF; V: TRBV5-5; J: TRBJ1-5; length: 16; size: few; D: -
DNA: TGTGCCAGCATTTGGAGGAATGAGCAGTTCTTC; CDR3: CASIWRNEQFF; V: TRBV2; J: TRBJ2-1; length: 11; size: -; D: -
DNA: TGTGCCAGCAGCCCGAGGACTAGCGGGAGTTTTCGCGAGCAGTACTTC; CDR3: CASSPRTSGSFREQYF; V: TRBV7-2; J: TRBJ2-7; length: 16; size: few; D: TRBD2
DNA: TGCAGTGCTACTGGAGGGCCGGGCACAGATACGCAGTATTTT; CDR3: CSATGGPGTDTQYF; V: TRBV20-1; J: TRBJ2-3; length: 14; size: -; D: -
DNA: TGCAGCGCTAAGAACACCGGGGAGCTGTTTTTT; CDR3: CSAKNTGELFF; V: TRBV29-1; J: TRBJ2-2; length: 11; size: many; D: -
DNA: TGTGCCAGCAGCCCTCAGACAGGGTTATACGAGCAGTACTTC; CDR3: CASSPQTGLYEQYF; V: TRBV7-9; J: TRBJ2-7; length: 14; size: -; D: TRBD1
DNA: TGTGCCAGCAGCTTAGGGGGACAACAATACAATGAGCAGTTCTTC; CDR3: CASSLGGQQYNEQFF; V: TRBV11-1; J: TRBJ2-1; length: 15; size: few; D: -
DNA: TGTGCCAGCAGTCCCTTCCCGGGACGCATAGCCCTCGGGAACATTCAGTACTTC; CDR3: CASSPFPGRIALGNIQYF; V: TRBV6-2/TRBV6-3; J: TRBJ2-4; length: 18; size: -; D: -
DNA: TGTGCCAGCAGATCTGGACTAGCGGTAGCTTACAATGAGCAGTTCTTC; CDR3: CASRSGLAVAYNEQFF; V: TRBV6-2/TRBV6-3; J: TRBJ2-1; length: 16; size: -; D: TRBD2
DNA: TGTGCCAGCAGCCTGGGGGCAGAAGGCTACACCTTC; CDR3: CASSLGAEGYTF; V: TRBV6-5; J: TRBJ1-2; length: 12; size: few; D: -
DNA: TGCAGTGCTAGACCAAGGACAGGGGAGATGGCTGGGGCCAACGTCCTGACTTTC; CDR3: CSARPRTGEMAGANVLTF; V: TRBV20-1; J: TRBJ2-6; length: 18; size: few; D: TRBD1
DNA: TGCAGTGCTAGCGTAAGGGCAGATACGCAGTATTTT; CDR3: CSASVRADTQYF; V: TRBV20-1; J: TRBJ2-3; length: 12; size: few; D: -
DNA: TGCGCCAGCAGCCGCGGAGGCTCCTACGAGCAGTACTTC; CDR3: CASSRGGSYEQYF; V: TRBV12-3/TRBV12-4; J: TRBJ2-7; length: 13; size: many; D: -
DNA: TGTGCCAGCAGCTTAGGCACTAGCGGGAGAAAACGCAATGAGCAGTTCTTC; CDR3: CASSLGTSGRKRNEQFF; V: TRBV7-8; J: TRBJ2-1; length: 17; size: -; D: TRBD2
DNA: TGTGCCACCAGCAGAGAATGGAGGGGGAGCACAGATACGCAGTATTTT; CDR3: CATSREWRGSTDTQYF; V: TRBV15; J: TRBJ2-3; length: 16; size: many; D: -
DNA: TGTGCCAGCAGCTCCTCTCACGAATGGCAGTTCTTC; CDR3: CASSSSHEWQFF; V: TRBV7-8; J: TRBJ2-1; length: 12; size: many; D: -
DNA: TGTGCCAGCAGCTTAGCGCAACGATGGGGGCTATCCTCCGAGCAGTACTTC; CDR3: CASSLAQRWGLSSEQYF; V: TRBV7-2; J: TRBJ2-7; length: 17; size: -; D: -
DNA: TGCGCCAGCAGCTTCGAAGGGGTGTGGACTGAAGCTTTCTTT; CDR3: CASSFEGVWTEAFF; V: TRBV5-1; J: TRBJ1-1; length: 14; size: -; D: -
DNA: TGTGCCAGCAGGCCTGGCGGGGGGCGTTACAATGAGCAGTTCTTC; CDR3: CASRPGGGRYNEQFF; V: TRBV7-8; J: TRBJ2-1; length: 15; size: -; D: TRBD2
DNA: TGCGCCAGCAGCGGGACTGACAGGGGGGACATTCAGTACTTC; CDR3: CASSGTDRGDIQYF; V: TRBV5-1; J: TRBJ2-4; length: 14; size: many; D: TRBD1
DNA: TGTGCCAGCAGCACAGGGACTAGCGGGGATCTATCCTACGAGCAGTACTTC; CDR3: CASSTGTSGDLSYEQYF; V: TRBV13; J: TRBJ2-7; length: 17; size: few; D: TRBD2
DNA: TGCGGCGTCGCCAATGGAGCGGTGAACACCGGGGAGCTGTTTTTT; CDR3: CGVANGAVNTGELFF; V: TRBV29-1; J: TRBJ2-2; length: 15; size: few; D: -
DNA: TGTGCCAGCAGCTTGGAAAGGGCCGCAGAGACCCAGTACTTC; CDR3: CASSLERAAETQYF; V: TRBV5-4; J: TRBJ2-5; length: 14; size: -; D: -
DNA: TGCGCCAGCAGCCAGGTAACGGGAGGACCTGAAGCTTTCTTT; CDR3: CASSQVTGGPEAFF; V: TRBV4-3; J: TRBJ1-1; length: 14; size: -; D: -
DNA: TGCGCCAGCAGCTTGGAGGCAGGGGCCCACGAGCAGTACTTC; CDR3: CASSLEAGAHEQYF; V: TRBV5-1; J: TRBJ2-7; length: 14; size: -; D: -
DNA: TGTGCCATCAGTGAGGCGCAGGGGGCGAGCTCCTACGAGCAGTACTTC; CDR3: CAISEAQGASSYEQYF; V: TRBV10-3; J: TRBJ2-7; length: 16; size: few; D: TRBD1
DNA: TGTGCCAGCAGTCAGGACGGGCTTAACTCCTACGAGCAGTACTTC; CDR3: CASSQDGLNSYEQYF; V: TRBV3-1; J: TRBJ2-7; length: 15; size: few; D: -
DNA: TGCAGTGCCACAACCGGGACTAGCGCTTACAATGAGCAGTTCTTC; CDR3: CSATTGTSAYNEQFF; V: TRBV20-1; J: TRBJ2-1; length: 15; size: few; D: TRBD2
DNA: TGCAGTGCTACGGAGACTCTCAATGAGCAGTTCTTC; CDR3: CSATETLNEQFF; V: TRBV20-1; J: TRBJ2-1; length: 12; size: few; D: -
DNA: TGTGCCAGCAGTGTGGGGACTAATGAAAAACTGTTTTTT; CDR3: CASSVGTNEKLFF; V: TRBV12-3/TRBV12-4; J: TRBJ1-4; length: 13; size: many; D: -
DNA: TGTGCCAGCAGCCCCTCTAGGGAAGCCAAAAACATTCAGTACTTC; CDR3: CASSPSREAKNIQYF; V: TRBV6-2/TRBV6-3; J: TRBJ2-4; length: 15; size: few; D: -
DNA: TGCGCCAGCAGCTTGGAGGGTCAAGAGACCCAGTACTTC; CDR3: CASSLEGQETQYF; V: TRBV5-1; J: TRBJ2-5; length: 13; size: -; D: -